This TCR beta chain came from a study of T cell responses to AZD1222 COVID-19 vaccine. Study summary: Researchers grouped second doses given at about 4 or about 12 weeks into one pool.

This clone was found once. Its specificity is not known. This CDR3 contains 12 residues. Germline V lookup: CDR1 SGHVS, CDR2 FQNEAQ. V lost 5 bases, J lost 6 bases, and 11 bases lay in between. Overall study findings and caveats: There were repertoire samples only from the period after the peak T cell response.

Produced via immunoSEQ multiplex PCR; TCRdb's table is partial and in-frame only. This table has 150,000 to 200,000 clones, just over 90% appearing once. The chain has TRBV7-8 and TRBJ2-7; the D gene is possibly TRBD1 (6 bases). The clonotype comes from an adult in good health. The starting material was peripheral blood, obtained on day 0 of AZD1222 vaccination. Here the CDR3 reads CASSPTGSEQYF. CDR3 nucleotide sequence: TGTGCCAGCAGCCCTACAGGGAGCGAGCAGTACTTC.